This T cell receptor (beta chain) came from a study of blood T cell repertoires in COVID-19. The wider study: Some COVID-19 samples were acute and others convalescent; all came from the United States, Italy and Spain.

Comment on this clone: This CDR3 is also generated by other DNA sequences in the sample.

The ends were cut back, 6 bases at V and 8 bases at J, with 8 bases in the middle. The CDR3 contains 11 residues. Germline-derived CDR1 and CDR2 are MNHNY and SVGAGI (reference sequence). Patients from Seattle were sampled longitudinally, starting during active infection. Methods used by the authors: Estimated nucleated cell counts came from reference gene primer amplification. TCRdb keeps only in-frame clones here, not all; method: immunoSEQ multiplex PCR. V, J and clone size are taken as reported in that table, and D and trimming were inferred from the DNA itself. The sample holds roughly 180,000 clones, roughly 76% seen once.

Sequencing used peripheral blood. This clonotype was obtained from a middle-aged woman with COVID-19, enrolled during active disease. The gene calls are TRBV6-6 and TRBJ2-1, with a tentative D call TRBD1 (6 bases). CDR3 protein: CASSRGDEQFF. The DNA of the CDR3 is TGTGCCAGCAGCAGGGGCGATGAGCAGTTCTTC.